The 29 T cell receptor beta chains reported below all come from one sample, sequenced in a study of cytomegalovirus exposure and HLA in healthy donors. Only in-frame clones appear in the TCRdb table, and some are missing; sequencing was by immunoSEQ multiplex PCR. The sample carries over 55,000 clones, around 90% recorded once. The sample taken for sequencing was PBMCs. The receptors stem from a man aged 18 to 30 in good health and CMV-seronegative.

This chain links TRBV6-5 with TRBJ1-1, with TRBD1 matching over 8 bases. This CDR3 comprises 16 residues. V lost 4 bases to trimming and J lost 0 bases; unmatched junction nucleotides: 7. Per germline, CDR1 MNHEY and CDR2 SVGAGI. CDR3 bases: TGTGCCAGCAGTTCCCCCGCGGGACAGGTGAACACTGAAGCTTTCTTT. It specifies CASSSPAGQVNTEAFF.

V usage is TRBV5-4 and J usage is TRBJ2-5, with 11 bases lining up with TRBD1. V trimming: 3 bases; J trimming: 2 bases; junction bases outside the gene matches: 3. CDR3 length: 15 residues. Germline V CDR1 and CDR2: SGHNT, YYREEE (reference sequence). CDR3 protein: CASSWGTGGQETQYF. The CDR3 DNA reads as TGTGCCAGCAGCTGGGGGACAGGGGGACAAGAGACCCAGTACTTC.

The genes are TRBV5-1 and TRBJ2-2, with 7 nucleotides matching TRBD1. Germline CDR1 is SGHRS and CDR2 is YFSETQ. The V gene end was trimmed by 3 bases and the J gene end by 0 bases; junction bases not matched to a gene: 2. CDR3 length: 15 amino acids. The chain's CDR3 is CASSWDRANTGELFF. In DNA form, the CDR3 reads TGCGCCAGCAGCTGGGACAGAGCGAACACCGGGGAGCTGTTTTTT.

The CDR3 DNA sequence: TGTGCCAGCAGATCACACAGCAATCAGCCCCAGCATTTT. Its protein product is CASRSHSNQPQHF. The chain employs TRBV6-5 and TRBJ1-5; D is uncertain. Trimming shortened V by 6 bases and J by 1 base, and 7 bases separated the two germline ends. There are 13 residues in the CDR3. The germline gives CDR1 MNHEY, CDR2 SVGAGI.

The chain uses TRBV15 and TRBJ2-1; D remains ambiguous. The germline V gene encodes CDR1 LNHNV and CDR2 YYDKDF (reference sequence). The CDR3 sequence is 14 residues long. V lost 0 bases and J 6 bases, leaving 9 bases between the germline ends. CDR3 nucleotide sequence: TGTGCCACCAGCAGAGAGTCAACTGCCAATGAGCAGTTCTTC. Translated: CATSRESTANEQFF.

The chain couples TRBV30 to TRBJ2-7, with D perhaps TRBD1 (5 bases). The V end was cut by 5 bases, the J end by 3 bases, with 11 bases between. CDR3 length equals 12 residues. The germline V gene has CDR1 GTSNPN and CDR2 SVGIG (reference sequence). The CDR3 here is CAWGATDYEQYF. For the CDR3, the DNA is TGTGCCTGGGGCGCGACAGACTACGAGCAGTACTTC.

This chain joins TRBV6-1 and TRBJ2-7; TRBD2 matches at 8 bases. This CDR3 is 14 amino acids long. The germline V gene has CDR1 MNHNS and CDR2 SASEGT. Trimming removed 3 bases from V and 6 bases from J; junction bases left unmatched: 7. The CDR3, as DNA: TGTGCCAGCAGTGAGGGGACTAGTCCCCGCGAGCAGTACTTC. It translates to CASSEGTSPREQYF.

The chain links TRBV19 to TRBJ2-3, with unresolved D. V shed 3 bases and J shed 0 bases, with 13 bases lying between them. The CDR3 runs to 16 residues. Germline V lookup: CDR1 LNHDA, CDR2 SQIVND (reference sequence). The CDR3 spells CASSIGSARSTDTQYF. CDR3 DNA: TGTGCCAGTAGTATCGGGTCAGCAAGAAGCACAGATACGCAGTATTTT.

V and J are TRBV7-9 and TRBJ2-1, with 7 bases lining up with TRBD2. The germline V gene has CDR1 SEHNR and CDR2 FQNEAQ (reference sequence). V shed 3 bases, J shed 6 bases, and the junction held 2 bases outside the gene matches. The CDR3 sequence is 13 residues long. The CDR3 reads CASSFAGVNEQFF. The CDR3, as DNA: TGTGCCAGCAGCTTCGCGGGAGTCAATGAGCAGTTCTTC.

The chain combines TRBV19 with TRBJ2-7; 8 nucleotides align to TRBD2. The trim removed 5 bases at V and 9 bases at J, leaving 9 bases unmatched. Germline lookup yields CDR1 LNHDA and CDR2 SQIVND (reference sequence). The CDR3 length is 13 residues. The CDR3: CASSLPAGETQYF. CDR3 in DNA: TGTGCCAGTAGTCTACCAGCGGGAGAAACGCAGTACTTC. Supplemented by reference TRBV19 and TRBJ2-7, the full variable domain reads DGGITQSPKYLFRKEGQNVTLSCEQNLNHDAMYWYRQDPGQGLRLIYYSQIVNDFQKGDIAEGYSVSREKKESFPLTVTSAQKNPTAFYLCASSLPAGETQYFGPGTRLTVT.

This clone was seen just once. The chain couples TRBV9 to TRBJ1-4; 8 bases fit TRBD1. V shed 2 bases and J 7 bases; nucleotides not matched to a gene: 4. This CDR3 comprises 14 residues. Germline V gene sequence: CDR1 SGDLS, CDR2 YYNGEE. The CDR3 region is CASSVGQGSEKLFF. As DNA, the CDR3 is TGTGCCAGCAGCGTCGGACAGGGTAGTGAAAAACTGTTTTTT.

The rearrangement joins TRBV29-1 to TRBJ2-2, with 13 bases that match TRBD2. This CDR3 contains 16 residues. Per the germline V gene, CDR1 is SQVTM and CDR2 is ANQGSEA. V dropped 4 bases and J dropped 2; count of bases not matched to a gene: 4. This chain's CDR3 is CSVVGLAGSNTGELFF. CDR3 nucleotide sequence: TGCAGCGTTGTGGGACTAGCGGGAAGCAACACCGGGGAGCTGTTTTTT.

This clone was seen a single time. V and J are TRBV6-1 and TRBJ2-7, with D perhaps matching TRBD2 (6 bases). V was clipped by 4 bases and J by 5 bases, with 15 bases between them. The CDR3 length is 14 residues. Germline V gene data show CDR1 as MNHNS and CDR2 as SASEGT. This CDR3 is CASSVWGEADEQYF. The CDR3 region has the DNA TGTGCCAGCAGTGTGTGGGGGGAGGCAGACGAGCAGTACTTC.

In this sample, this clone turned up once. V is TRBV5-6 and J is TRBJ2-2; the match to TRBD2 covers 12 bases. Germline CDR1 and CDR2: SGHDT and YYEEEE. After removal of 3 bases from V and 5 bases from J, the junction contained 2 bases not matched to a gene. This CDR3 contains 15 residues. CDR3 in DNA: TGTGCCAGCAGCTGGGGGACTAGCGGGACCGGGGAGCTGTTTTTT. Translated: CASSWGTSGTGELFF. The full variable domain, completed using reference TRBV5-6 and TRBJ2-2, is DAGVTQSPTHLIKTRGQQVTLRCSPKSGHDTVSWYQQALGQGPQFIFQYYEEEERQRGNFPDRFSGHQFPNYSSELNVNALLLGDSALYLCASSWGTSGTGELFFGEGSRLTVL.

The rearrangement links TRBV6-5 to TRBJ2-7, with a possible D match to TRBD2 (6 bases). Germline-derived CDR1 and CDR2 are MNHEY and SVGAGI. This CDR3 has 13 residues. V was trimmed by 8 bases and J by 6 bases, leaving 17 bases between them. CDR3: CASGGGPFPEQYF. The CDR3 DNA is TGTGCCAGCGGTGGAGGGCCTTTTCCCGAGCAGTACTTC.

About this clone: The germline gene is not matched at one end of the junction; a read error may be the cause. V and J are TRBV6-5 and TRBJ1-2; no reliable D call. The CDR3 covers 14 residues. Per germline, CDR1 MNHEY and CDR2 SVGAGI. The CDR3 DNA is TGTGCCAGCAGTTACTCCTCAGGCGAGGGTGGCTACGCCTTC. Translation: CASSYSSGEGGYAF.

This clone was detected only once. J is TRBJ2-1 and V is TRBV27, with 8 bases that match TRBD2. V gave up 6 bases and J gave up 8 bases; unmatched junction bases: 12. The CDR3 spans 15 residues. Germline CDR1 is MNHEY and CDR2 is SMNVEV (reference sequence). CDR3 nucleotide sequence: TGTGCCAGCAGACCTGAAGCGGGAGATGTAGATGAGCAGTTCTTC. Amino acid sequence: CASRPEAGDVDEQFF.

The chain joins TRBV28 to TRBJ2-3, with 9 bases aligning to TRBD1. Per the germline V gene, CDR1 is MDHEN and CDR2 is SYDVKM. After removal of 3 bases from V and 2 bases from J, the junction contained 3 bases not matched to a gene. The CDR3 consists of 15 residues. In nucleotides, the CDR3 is TGTGCCAGCAGTTTGGGACAGGGACACACAGATACGCAGTATTTT. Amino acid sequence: CASSLGQGHTDTQYF. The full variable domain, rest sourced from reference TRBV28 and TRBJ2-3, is DVKVTQSSRYLVKRTGEKVFLECVQDMDHENMFWYRQDPGLGLRLIYFSYDVKMKEKGDIPEGYSVSREKKERFSLILESASTNQTSMYLCASSLGQGHTDTQYFGPGTRLTVL.

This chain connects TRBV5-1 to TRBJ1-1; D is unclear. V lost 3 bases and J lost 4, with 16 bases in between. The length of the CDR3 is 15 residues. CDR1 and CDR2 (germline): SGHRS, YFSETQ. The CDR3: CASSSEGGGGTEAFF. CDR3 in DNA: TGCGCCAGCAGCTCCGAGGGTGGCGGAGGCACTGAAGCTTTCTTT.

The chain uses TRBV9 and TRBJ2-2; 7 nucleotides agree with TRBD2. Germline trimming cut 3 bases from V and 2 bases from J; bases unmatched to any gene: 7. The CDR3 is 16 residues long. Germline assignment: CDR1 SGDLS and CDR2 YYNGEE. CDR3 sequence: CASSAWTRGNTGELFF. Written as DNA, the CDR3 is TGTGCCAGCAGCGCCTGGACTAGGGGAAACACCGGGGAGCTGTTTTTT.

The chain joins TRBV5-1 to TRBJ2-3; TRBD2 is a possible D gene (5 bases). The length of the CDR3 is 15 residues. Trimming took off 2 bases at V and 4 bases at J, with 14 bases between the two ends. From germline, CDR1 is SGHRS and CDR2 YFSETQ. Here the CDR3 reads CASSLAAREADTQYF. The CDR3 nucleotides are TGCGCCAGCAGCTTAGCGGCCCGAGAGGCAGATACGCAGTATTTT.

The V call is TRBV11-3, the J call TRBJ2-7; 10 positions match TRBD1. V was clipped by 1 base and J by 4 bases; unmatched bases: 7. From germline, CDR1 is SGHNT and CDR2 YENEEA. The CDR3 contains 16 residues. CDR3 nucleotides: TGTGCCAGCAGCTTAGGGGCGGGACAGGGGCCATACGAGCAGTACTTC. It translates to CASSLGAGQGPYEQYF.

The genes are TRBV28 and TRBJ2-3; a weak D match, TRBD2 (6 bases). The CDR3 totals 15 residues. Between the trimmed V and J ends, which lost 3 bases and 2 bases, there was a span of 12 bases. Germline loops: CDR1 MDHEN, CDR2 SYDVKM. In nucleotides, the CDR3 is TGTGCCAGCAGTTTTCCCCGGGAGAACACAGATACGCAGTATTTT. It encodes CASSFPRENTDTQYF.

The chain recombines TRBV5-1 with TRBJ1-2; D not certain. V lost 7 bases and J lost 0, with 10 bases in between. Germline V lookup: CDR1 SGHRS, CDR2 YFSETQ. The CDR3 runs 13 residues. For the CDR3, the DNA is TGCGCCAGCGCTTCCGGGTCTAACTATGGCTACACCTTC. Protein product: CASASGSNYGYTF.

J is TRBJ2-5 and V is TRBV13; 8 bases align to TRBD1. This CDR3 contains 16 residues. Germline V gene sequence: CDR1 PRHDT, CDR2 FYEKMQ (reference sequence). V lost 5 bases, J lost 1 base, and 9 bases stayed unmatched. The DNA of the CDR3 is TGTGCCAGCAGCGCCCGGGCAGGGGGCATCCAAGAGACCCAGTACTTC. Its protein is CASSARAGGIQETQYF.

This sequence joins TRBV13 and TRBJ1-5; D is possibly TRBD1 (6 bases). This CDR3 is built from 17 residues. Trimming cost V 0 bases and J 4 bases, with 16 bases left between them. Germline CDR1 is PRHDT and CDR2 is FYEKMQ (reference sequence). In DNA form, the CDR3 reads TGTGCCAGCAGCTTAGGAGGGTTATACAGGGAGAATCAGCCCCAGCATTTT. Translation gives CASSLGGLYRENQPQHF.

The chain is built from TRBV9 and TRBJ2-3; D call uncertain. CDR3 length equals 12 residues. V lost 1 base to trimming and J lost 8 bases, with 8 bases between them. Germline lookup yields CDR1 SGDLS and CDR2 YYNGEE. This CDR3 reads CASSVPRSTQYF. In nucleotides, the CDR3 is TGTGCCAGCAGCGTACCTAGATCTACGCAGTATTTT.

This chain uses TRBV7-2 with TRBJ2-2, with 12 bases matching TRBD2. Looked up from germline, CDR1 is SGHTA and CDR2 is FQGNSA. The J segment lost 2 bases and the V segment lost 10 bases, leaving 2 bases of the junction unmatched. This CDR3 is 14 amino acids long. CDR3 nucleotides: TGTGCCACCGGACTAGCGGGAAACACCGGGGAGCTGTTTTTT. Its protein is CATGLAGNTGELFF.

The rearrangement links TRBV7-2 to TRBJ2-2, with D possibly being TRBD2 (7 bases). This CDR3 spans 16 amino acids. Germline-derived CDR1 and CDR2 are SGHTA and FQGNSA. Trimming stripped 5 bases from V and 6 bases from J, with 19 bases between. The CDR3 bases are TGTGCCAGCAGCCCGCGGGCGGGGAGGGGGGCCGGGGAGCTGTTTTTT. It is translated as CASSPRAGRGAGELFF.